The source of this T cell receptor (beta chain) is a study of blood T cell repertoires in COVID-19. Study summary: The United States, Italy and Spain provided the acute and convalescent COVID-19 samples.

Original methodology: Scientists estimated how many nucleated cells there were by amplifying reference gene primers. Clones were read by immunoSEQ multiplex PCR, and TCRdb kept only the in-frame ones, dropping some. Clone size and V and J calls were adopted from that table, with D and trimming inferred from the DNA. Of about 130,000 clones in the sample, approximately 70% were seen once. This clone was found once. V was pared by 3 bases and J by 1 base, with 10 bases between. The CDR3 length is 15 residues. Germline CDR1 reads MNHNS; CDR2 reads SASEGT. The sample taken for sequencing was peripheral blood. The sequence came from a woman aged 70 to 79 with acute or convalescent COVID-19. The chain joins TRBV6-1 to TRBJ1-5, with D unresolved. The CDR3 DNA follows: TGTGCCAGCAGTGAGGACTCGGGAAGCAATCAGCCCCAGCATTTT. Its translation: CASSEDSGSNQPQHF.